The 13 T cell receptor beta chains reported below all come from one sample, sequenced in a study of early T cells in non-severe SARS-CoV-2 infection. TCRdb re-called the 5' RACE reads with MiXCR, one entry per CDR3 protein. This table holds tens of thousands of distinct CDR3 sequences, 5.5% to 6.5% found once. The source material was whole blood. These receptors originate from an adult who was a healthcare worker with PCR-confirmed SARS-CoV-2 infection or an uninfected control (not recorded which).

CDR3 bases: TGCAGTGCTAGACTCGGACTAGCGGACACAGATACGCAGTATTTT. Residues: CSARLGLADTDTQYF. This rearrangement joins TRBV20-1 to TRBJ2-3; TRBD2 agrees at 10 bases. V lost 2 bases, J lost 2 bases, and 4 bases stayed unmatched. Germline V CDR1 and CDR2: DFQATT, SNEGSKA (reference sequence). This CDR3 spans 15 amino acids.

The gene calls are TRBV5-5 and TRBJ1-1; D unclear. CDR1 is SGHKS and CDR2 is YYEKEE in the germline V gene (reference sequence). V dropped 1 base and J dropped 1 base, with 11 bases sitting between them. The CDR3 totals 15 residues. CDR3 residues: CASSLTPDGNTEAFF. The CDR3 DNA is TGTGCCAGCAGCTTGACTCCTGACGGGAACACTGAAGCTTTCTTT. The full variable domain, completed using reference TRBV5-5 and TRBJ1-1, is DAGVTQSPTHLIKTRGQQVTLRCSPISGHKSVSWYQQVLGQGPQFIFQYYEKEERGRGNFPDRFSARQFPNYSSELNVNALLLGDSALYLCASSLTPDGNTEAFFGQGTRLTVV.

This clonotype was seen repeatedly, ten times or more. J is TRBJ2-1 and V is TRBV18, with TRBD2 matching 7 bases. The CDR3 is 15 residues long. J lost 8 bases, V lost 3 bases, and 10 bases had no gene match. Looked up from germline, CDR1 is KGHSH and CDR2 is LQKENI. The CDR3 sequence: CASSPGLGGLDEQFF. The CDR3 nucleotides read TGTGCCAGCTCACCCGGACTGGGAGGGCTGGATGAGCAGTTCTTC.

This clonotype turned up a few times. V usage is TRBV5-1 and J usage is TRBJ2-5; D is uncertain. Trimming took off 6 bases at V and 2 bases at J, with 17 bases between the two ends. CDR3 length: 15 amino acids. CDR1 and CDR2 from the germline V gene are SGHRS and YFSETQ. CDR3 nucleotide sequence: TGCGCCAGCAAGGATACCGGCCGGCAGCAAGAGACCCAGTACTTC. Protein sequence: CASKDTGRQQETQYF.

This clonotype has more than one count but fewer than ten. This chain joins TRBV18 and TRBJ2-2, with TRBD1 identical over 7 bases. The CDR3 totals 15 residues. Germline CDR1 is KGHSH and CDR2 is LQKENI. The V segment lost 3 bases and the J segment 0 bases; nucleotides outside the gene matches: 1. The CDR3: CASSPGQSNTGELFF. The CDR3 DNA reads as TGTGCCAGCTCACCGGGACAGTCGAACACCGGGGAGCTGTTTTTT.

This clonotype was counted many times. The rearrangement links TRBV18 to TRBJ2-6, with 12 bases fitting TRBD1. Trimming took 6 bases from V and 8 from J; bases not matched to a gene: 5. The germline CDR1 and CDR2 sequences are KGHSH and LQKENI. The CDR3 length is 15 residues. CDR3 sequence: CASSGTGGDPNVLTF. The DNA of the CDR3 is TGTGCCAGCTCGGGGACAGGGGGCGATCCCAACGTCCTGACTTTC.

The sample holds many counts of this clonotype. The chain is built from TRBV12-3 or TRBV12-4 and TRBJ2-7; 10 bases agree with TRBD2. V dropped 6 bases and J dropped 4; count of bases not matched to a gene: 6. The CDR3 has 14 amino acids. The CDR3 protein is CASRLAGQTYEQYF. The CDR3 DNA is TGTGCCAGCAGACTAGCGGGACAGACGTACGAGCAGTACTTC.

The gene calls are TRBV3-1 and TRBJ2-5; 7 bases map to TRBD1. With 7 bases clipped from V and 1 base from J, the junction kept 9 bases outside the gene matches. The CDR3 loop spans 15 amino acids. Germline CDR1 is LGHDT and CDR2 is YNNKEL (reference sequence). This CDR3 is CASTRTGVSQETQYF. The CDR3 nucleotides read TGTGCCAGCACCCGAACAGGGGTTTCCCAAGAGACCCAGTACTTC.

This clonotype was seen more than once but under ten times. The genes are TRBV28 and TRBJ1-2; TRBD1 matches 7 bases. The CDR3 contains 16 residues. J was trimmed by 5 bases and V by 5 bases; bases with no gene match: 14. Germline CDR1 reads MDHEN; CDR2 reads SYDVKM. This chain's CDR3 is CASSQVTGTEAYGYTF. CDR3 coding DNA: TGTGCCAGCAGTCAAGTAACCGGGACAGAAGCTTATGGCTACACCTTC.

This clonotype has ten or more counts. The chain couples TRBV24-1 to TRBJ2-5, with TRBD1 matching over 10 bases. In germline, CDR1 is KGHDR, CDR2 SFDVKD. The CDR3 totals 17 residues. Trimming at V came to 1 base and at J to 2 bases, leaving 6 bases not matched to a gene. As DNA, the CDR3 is TGTGCCACCAGTGATTTCGTACGGGACAGGGGTCAAGAGACCCAGTACTTC. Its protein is CATSDFVRDRGQETQYF.

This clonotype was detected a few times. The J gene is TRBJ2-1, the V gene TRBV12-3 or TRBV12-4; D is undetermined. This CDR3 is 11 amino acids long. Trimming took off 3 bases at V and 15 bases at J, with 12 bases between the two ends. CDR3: CASSLWDELFF. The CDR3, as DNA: TGTGCCAGCAGTTTGTGGGATGAGTTGTTCTTC.

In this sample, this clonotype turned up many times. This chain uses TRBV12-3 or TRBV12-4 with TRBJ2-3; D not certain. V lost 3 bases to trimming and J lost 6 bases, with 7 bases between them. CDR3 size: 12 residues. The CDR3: CASSFYGDTQYF. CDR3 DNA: TGTGCCAGCAGTTTTTATGGGGATACGCAGTATTTT.

The CDR3 region has the DNA TGCAGCGTTGTCAAGAACACTGAAGCTTTCTTT. Its protein product is CSVVKNTEAFF. The chain links TRBV29-1 to TRBJ1-1; D unclear. Germline V gene data show CDR1 as SQVTM and CDR2 as ANQGSEA. The ends were cut back, 4 bases at V and 1 base at J, with 4 bases in the middle. The CDR3 is 11 residues long. Together with reference TRBV29-1 and TRBJ1-1, the CDR3 gives the full variable domain: SAVISQKPSRDICQRGTSLTIQCQVDSQVTMMFWYRQQPGQSLTLIATANQGSEATYESGFVIDKFPISRPNLTFSTLTVSNMSPEDSSIYLCSVVKNTEAFFGQGTRLTVV.